This T cell receptor beta chain was recovered during a study of control samples from healthy donors and cancer patients. Profiled with immunoSEQ multiplex PCR; TCRdb holds only in-frame clones, not every one. The repertoire holds around 150,000 clones, roughly 88% seen once, with roughly 1.7% in the top ten. V shed 3 bases and J shed 3 bases, with 11 bases lying between them. The germline V gene has CDR1 GTSNPN and CDR2 SVGIG (reference sequence). The length of the CDR3 is 13 residues. The rearrangement links TRBV30 to TRBJ1-2; D perhaps matches TRBD1 (5 bases). This clonotype originated in a man between 18 and 35 years old in good health. The sample consisted of blood. The CDR3 DNA reads as TGTGCCTGGAGCCCCTCGGGGGACTATGGCTACACCTTC. Its protein product is CAWSPSGDYGYTF.